This T cell receptor (beta chain) appears in the sequencing data of a study of control samples from healthy donors and cancer patients. Using immunoSEQ multiplex PCR, the repertoire was profiled, and TCRdb retains in-frame clones only, with some absent. The profile shows approximately 160,000 clones, more than 90% of them singletons. Germline V gives CDR1 SGHRS, CDR2 YFSETQ. V was cut by 2 bases and J by 0 bases, with 8 bases left in between. The CDR3 totals 14 residues. This receptor was obtained from a woman in her thirties or forties in good health. The chain carries TRBV5-1 and TRBJ1-1; D ambiguous. The material sequenced was blood. The CDR3 sequence is CASSFGQVNTEAFF. Written as DNA, the CDR3 is TGCGCCAGCAGCTTCGGCCAGGTGAACACTGAAGCTTTCTTT.